Following are 3 T cell receptor beta chains from one sample sequenced in a study of beta chain features in type 1 diabetes. What was sequenced were expressed TCRB transcripts, since all of the isolated RNA had been reverse transcribed. Generated by immunoSEQ multiplex PCR, the TCRdb table keeps only in-frame clones and is missing some. The sample yields under 950,000 clones, roughly 15% seen once. Input material: naive CD4+ T cells from blood. These receptors were obtained from a woman aged 18-29 years in good health.

The chain combines TRBV27 with TRBJ2-5; 7 bases are shared with TRBD2. The J call may be incorrect, as the DNA end agrees better with TRBJ2-7. The CDR3 is made up of 17 amino acids. The germline V gene encodes CDR1 MNHEY and CDR2 SMNVEV (reference sequence). CDR3 residues: CASSLSIREARDYEQYF. CDR3 nucleotide sequence: TGTGCCAGCAGTTTATCAATTCGGGAGGCCCGAGATTACGAGCAGTACTTC.

In its sample, this clone was seen a few times. DNA of the CDR3: TGTGCCAGCAGCTTGGCTTCAGGCGAGCAGTACTTC. Translating it yields CASSLASGEQYF. This chain joins TRBV5-4 and TRBJ2-7, with D uncertain. Per germline, CDR1 SGHNT and CDR2 YYREEE (reference sequence). This CDR3 comprises 12 residues. Between the trimmed V and J ends, which lost 0 bases and 6 bases, there was a span of 7 bases.

The chain combines TRBV7-2 with TRBJ1-2, with TRBD1 matching 8 bases. V was clipped by 6 bases and J by 7 bases; unmatched bases: 10. CDR1 is SGHTA, CDR2 FQGNSA, per germline. There are 14 residues in the CDR3. The CDR3 DNA sequence: TGTGCCAGCAGACTAACAGGGGGTGCCGGTGGCTACACCTTC. It translates to CASRLTGGAGGYTF.